This T cell receptor (beta chain) was observed in a study of read filtering for tumor transcriptome and immune sequencing. About the research overall: Patients were 17 male and some 15 female, mean age roughly 68 years, range roughly 45 to 85. TCR-mapped reads were about 4 to 11 million with IR-seq versus about 85 to 1,300 with RNA-seq.

The CDR3 extends over 13 amino acids. The germline CDR1 and CDR2 sequences are SGHRS and YFSETQ. Trimming cost V 2 bases and J 6 bases, with 10 bases left between them. General study findings and limits: IR-seq and RNA-seq agreed better without single-read clonotypes.

This clonotype came up many times. Its antigen is unidentified. The library was built from about 400 ng RNA with molecular barcoded adaptors for alpha/delta and beta/gamma chains. Using its own MiXCR run on the reads, TCRdb lists one record per CDR3 protein. This sample yields some 40,000 distinct CDR3 sequences, of which over 11% are seen a single time; around 7.3% belongs to the top ten. The V call is TRBV5-1, the J call TRBJ2-3; D possibly uses TRBD1 or TRBD2 (5 bases each). The receptor was isolated from a donor at least 40 years old with multiple myeloma. Sequencing was carried out using a population of CD138-negative cells sorted from bone marrow. The CDR3 DNA reads TGCGCCAGCAGCTTCGGTCGGGACGATACGCAGTATTTT. It encodes CASSFGRDDTQYF.